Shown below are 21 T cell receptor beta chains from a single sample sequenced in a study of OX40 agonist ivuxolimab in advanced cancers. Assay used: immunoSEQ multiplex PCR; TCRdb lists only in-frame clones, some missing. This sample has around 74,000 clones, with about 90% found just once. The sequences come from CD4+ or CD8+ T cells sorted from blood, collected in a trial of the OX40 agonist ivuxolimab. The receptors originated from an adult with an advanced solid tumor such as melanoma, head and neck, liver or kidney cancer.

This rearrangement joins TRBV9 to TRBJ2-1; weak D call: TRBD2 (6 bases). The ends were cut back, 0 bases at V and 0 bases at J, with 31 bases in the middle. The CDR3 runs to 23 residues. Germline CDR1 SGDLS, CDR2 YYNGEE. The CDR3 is CASSVAGTPRGSGLPLSYNEQFF. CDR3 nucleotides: TGTGCCAGCAGCGTAGCCGGGACTCCCCGAGGGAGCGGTCTCCCCCTCTCCTACAATGAGCAGTTCTTC.

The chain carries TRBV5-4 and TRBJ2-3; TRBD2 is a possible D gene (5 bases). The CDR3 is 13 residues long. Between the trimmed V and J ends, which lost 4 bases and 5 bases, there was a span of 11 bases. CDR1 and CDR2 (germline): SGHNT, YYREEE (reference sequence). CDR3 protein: CASSPSREDTQYF. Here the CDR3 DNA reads TGTGCCAGCAGCCCCTCGAGGGAAGATACGCAGTATTTT.

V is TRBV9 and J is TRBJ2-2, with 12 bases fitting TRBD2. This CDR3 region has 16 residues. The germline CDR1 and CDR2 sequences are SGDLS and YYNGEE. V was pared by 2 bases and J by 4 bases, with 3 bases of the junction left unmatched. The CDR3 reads CASSVGTSGLTGELFF. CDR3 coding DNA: TGTGCCAGCAGCGTTGGGACTAGCGGGCTCACCGGGGAGCTGTTTTTT.

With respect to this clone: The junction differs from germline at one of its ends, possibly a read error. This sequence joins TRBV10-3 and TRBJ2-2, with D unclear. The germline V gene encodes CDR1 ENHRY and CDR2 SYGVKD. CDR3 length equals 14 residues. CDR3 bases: TGTGCCATCAGGGAGTCGCAAGATACCGGGGAGCTGTTTTTT. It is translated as CAIRESQDTGELFF.

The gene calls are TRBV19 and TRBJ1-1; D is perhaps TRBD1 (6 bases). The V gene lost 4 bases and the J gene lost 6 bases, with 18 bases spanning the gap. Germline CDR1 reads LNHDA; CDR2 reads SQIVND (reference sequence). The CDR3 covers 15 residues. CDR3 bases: TGTGCCAGTAGTAATCAAGGCGGGGGGGCGGCTGAAGCTTTCTTT. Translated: CASSNQGGGAAEAFF.

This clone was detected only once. The CDR3 here is CAISEGVGKTYEQYF. The CDR3 nucleotides are TGTGCCATCAGTGAGGGGGTGGGCAAGACCTACGAGCAGTACTTC. The chain joins TRBV10-3 to TRBJ2-7; D gene unclear. V lost 2 bases and J 2 bases, leaving 13 bases between the germline ends. Germline values: CDR1 ENHRY, CDR2 SYGVKD. The CDR3 spans 15 residues.

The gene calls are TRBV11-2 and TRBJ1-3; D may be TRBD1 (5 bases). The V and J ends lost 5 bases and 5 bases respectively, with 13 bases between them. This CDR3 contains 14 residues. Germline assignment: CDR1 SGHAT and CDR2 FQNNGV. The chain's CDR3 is CASSLTTVRNTIYF. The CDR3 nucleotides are TGTGCCAGCAGCCTAACGACAGTTAGAAACACCATATATTTT. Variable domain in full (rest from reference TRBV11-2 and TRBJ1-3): EAGVAQSPRYKIIEKRQSVAFWCNPISGHATLYWYQQILGQGPKLLIQFQNNGVVDDSQLPKDRFSAERLKGVDSTLKIQPAKLEDSAVYLCASSLTTVRNTIYFGEGSWLTVV.

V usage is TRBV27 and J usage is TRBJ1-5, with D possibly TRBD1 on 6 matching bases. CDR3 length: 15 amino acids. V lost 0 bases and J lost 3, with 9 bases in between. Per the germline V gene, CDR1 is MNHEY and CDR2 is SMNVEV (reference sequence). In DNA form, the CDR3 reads TGTGCCAGCAGTTTATCAGGGACAAACAATCAGCCCCAGCATTTT. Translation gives CASSLSGTNNQPQHF.

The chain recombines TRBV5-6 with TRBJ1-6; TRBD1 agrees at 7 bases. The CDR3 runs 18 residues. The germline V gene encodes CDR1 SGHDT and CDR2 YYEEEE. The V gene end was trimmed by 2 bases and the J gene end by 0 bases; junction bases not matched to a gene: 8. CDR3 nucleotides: TGTGCCAGCAGCTTCGGGACAGCTCCGAGCTCCTATAATTCACCCCTCCACTTT. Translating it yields CASSFGTAPSSYNSPLHF.

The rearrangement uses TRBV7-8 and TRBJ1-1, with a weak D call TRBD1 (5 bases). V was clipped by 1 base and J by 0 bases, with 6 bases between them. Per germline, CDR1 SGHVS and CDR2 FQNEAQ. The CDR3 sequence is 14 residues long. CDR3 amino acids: CASSLGGMNTEAFF. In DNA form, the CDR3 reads TGTGCCAGCAGCTTAGGGGGGATGAACACTGAAGCTTTCTTT.

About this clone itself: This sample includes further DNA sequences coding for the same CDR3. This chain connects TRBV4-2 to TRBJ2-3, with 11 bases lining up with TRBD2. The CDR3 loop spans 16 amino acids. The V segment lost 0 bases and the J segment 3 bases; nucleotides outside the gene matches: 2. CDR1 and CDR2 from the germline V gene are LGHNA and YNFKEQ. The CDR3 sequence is CASSQDLAGGTDTQYF. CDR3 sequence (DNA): TGTGCCAGCAGCCAAGACCTAGCGGGAGGTACAGATACGCAGTATTTT.

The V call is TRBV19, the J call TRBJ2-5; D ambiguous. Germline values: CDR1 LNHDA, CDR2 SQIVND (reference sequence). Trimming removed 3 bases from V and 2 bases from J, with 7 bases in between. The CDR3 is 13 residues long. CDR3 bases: TGTGCCAGTAGTATCCGTGGACAAGAGACCCAGTACTTC. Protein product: CASSIRGQETQYF.

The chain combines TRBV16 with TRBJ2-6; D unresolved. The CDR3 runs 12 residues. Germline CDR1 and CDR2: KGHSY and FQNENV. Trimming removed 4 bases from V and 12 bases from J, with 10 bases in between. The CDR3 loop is CASSPVSSVLTF. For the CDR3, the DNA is TGTGCCAGCAGCCCTGTCTCATCCGTCCTGACTTTC.

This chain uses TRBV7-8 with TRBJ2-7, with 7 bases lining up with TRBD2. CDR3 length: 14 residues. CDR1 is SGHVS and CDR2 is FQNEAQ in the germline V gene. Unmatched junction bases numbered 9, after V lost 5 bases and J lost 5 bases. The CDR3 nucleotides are TGTGCCAGCAGCCCCCCGGGAGGACCCCACGAGCAGTACTTC. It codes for CASSPPGGPHEQYF.

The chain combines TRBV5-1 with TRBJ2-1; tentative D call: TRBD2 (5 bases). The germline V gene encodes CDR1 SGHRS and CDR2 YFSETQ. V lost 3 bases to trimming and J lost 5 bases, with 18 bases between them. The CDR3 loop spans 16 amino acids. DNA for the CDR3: TGCGCCAGCAGCTCCCGACTACCCAAGGCCCACAATGAGCAGTTCTTC. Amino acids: CASSSRLPKAHNEQFF.

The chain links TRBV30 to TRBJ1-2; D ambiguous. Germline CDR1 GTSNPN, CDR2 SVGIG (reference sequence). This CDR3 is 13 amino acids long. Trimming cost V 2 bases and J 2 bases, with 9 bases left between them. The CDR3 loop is CAWSISANYGYTF. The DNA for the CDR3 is TGTGCCTGGAGTATATCCGCAAACTATGGCTACACCTTC.

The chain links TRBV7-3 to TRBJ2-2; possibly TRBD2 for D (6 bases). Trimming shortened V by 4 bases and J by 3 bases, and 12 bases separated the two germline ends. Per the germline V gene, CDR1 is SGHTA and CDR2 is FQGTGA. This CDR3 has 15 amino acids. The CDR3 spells CASSSLGGDTGELFF. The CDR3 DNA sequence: TGTGCCAGCAGCTCCCTGGGGGGAGACACCGGGGAGCTGTTTTTT.

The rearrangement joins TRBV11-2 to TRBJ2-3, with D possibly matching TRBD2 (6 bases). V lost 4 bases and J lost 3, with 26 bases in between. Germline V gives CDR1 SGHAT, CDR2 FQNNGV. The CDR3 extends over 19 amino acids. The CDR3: CASSSVWRGRSTKTDTQYF. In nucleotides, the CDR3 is TGTGCCAGCAGCTCGGTGTGGAGGGGTAGGAGTACGAAGACAGATACGCAGTATTTT.

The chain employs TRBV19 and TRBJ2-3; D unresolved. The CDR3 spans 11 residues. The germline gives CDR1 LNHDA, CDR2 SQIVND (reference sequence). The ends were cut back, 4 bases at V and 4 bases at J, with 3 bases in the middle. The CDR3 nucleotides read TGTGCCAGTAGTACGTCAGATACGCAGTATTTT. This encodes CASSTSDTQYF.

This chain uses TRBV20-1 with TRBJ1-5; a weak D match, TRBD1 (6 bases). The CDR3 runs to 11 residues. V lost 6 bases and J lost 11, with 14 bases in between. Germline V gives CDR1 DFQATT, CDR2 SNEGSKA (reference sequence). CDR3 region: CSATQGWAQHF. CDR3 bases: TGCAGTGCAACACAGGGATGGGCCCAGCATTTT.

The CDR3 loop reads CASSLATQGRTDTQYF. DNA for the CDR3: TGCGCCAGCAGCTTGGCCACACAGGGAAGGACAGATACGCAGTATTTT. The rearrangement links TRBV5-1 to TRBJ2-3; a weak D match, TRBD1 (6 bases). Between the trimmed V and J ends, which lost 0 bases and 3 bases, there was a span of 14 bases. The CDR3 sequence is 16 residues long. CDR1 is SGHRS and CDR2 is YFSETQ in the germline V gene. Full variable domain (remainder filled in from reference TRBV5-1 and TRBJ2-3): KAGVTQTPRYLIKTRGQQVTLSCSPISGHRSVSWYQQTPGQGLQFLFEYFSETQRNKGNFPGRFSGRQFSNSRSEMNVSTLELGDSALYLCASSLATQGRTDTQYFGPGTRLTVL.